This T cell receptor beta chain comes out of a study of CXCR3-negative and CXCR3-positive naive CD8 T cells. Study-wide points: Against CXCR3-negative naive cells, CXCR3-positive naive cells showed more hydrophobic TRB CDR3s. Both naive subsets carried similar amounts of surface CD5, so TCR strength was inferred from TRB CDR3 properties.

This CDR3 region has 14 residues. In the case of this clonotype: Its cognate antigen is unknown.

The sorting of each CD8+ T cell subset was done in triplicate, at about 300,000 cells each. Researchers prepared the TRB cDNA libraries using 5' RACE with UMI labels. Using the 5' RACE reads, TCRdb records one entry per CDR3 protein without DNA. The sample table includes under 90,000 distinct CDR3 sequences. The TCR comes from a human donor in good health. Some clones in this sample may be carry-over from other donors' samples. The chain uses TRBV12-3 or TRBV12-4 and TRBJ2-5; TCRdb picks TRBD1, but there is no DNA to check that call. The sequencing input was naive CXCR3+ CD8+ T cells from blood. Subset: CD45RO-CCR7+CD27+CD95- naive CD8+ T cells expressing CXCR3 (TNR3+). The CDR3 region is CASSFPGTQETQYF.